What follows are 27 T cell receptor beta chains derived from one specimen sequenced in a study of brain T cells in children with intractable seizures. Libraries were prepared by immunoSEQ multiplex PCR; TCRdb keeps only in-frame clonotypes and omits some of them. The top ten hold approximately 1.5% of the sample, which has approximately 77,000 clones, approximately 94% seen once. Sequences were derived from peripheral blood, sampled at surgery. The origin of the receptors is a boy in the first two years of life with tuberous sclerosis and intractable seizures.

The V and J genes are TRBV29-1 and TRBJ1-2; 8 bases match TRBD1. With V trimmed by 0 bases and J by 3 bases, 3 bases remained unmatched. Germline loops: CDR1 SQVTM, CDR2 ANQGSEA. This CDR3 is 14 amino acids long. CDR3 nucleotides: TGCAGCGTTGAAGAGGTGGGACAGGACTATGGCTACACCTTC. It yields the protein CSVEEVGQDYGYTF.

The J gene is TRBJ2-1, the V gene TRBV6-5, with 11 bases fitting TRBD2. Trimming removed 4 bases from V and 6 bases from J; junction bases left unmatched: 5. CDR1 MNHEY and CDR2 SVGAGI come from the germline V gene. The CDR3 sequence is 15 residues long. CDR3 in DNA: TGTGCCAGCAGTTTTAGCGGGGGGGCTCTCAATGAGCAGTTCTTC. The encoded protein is CASSFSGGALNEQFF.

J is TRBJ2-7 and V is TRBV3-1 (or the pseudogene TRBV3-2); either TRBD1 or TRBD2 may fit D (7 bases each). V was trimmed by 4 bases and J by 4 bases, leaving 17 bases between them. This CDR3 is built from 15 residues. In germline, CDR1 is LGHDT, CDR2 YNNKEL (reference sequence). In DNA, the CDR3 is TGTGCCAGCAGCCGGGGAGGGACAGATCGGTACGAGCAGTACTTC. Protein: CASSRGGTDRYEQYF.

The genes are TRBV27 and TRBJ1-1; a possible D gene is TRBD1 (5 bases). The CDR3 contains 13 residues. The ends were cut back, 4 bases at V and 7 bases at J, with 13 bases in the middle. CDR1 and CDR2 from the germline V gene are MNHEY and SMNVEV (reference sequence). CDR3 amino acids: CASSSTPGYEAFF. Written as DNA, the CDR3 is TGTGCCAGCAGTTCCACGCCAGGGTATGAAGCTTTCTTT.

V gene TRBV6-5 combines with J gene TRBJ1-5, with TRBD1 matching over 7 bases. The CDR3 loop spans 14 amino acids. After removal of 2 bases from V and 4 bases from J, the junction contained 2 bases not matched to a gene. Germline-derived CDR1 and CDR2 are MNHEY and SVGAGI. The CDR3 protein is CASSYGDRNQPQHF. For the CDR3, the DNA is TGTGCCAGCAGTTACGGGGACAGAAATCAGCCCCAGCATTTT.

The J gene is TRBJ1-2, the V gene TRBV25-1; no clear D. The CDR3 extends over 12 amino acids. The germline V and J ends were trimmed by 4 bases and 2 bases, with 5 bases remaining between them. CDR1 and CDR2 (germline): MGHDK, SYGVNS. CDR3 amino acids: CASSVANYGYTF. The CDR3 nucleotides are TGTGCCAGCAGTGTTGCGAACTATGGCTACACCTTC.

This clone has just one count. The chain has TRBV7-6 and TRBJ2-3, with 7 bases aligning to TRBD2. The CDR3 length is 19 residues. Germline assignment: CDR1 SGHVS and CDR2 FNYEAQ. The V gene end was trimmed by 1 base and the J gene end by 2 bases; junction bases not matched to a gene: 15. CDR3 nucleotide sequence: TGTGCCAGCAGCTTAGAACCCCTAGGGGCGGGGGTGCTCACAGATACGCAGTATTTT. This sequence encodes CASSLEPLGAGVLTDTQYF.

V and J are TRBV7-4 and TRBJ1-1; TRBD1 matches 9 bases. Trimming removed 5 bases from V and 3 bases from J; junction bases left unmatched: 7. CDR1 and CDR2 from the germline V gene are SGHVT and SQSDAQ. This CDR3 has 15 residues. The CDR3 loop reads CASSPGQGMDTEAFF. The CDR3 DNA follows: TGTGCCAGCAGCCCAGGACAGGGGATGGACACTGAAGCTTTCTTT. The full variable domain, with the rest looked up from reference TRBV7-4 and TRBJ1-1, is GAGVSQSPRYKVAKRGRDVALRCDSISGHVTLYWYRQTLGQGSEVLTYSQSDAQRDKSGRPSGRFSAERPERSVSTLKIQRTEQGDSAVYLCASSPGQGMDTEAFFGQGTRLTVV.

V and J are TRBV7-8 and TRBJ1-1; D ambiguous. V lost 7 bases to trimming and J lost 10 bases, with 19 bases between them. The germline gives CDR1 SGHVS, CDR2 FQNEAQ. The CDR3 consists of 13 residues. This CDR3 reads CASKLLGRRGAFF. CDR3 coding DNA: TGTGCCAGCAAGTTGTTGGGCCGGCGTGGAGCTTTCTTT.

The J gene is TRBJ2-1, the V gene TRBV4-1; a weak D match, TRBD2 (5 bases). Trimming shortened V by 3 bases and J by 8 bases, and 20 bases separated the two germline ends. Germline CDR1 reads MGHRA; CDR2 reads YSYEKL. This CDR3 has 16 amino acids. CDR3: CASSQALSGRQYEQFF. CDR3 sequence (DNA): TGCGCCAGCAGCCAGGCCCTCAGTGGGAGACAATATGAGCAGTTCTTC.

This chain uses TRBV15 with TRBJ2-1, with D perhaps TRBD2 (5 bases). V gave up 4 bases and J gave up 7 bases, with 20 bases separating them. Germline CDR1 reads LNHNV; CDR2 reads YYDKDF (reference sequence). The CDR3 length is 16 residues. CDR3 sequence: CATSINPVTGKNEQFF. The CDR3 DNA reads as TGTGCCACCAGCATCAATCCCGTTACGGGGAAGAATGAGCAGTTCTTC. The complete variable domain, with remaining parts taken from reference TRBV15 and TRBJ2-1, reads DAMVIQNPRYQVTQFGKPVTLSCSQTLNHNVMYWYQQKSSQAPKLLFHYYDKDFNNEADTPDNFQSRRPNTSFCFLDIRSPGLGDTAMYLCATSINPVTGKNEQFFGPGTRLTVL.

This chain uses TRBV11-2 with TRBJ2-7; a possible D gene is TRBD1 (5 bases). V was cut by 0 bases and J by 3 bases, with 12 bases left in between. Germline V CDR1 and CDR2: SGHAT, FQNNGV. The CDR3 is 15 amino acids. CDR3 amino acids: CASSLEGAINYEQYF. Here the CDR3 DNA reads TGTGCCAGCAGCTTAGAAGGGGCTATTAACTACGAGCAGTACTTC.

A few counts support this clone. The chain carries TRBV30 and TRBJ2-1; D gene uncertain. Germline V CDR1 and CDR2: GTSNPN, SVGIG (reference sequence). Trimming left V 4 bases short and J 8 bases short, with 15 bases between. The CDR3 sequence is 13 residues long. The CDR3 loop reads CAWNLVKRDEQFF. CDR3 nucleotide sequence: TGTGCCTGGAACTTAGTCAAACGGGATGAGCAGTTCTTC.

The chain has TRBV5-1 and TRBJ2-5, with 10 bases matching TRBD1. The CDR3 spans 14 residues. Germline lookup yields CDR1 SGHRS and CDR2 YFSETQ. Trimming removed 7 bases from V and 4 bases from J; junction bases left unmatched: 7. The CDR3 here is CASSGTGVRETQYF. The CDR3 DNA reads TGCGCCAGCTCCGGGACAGGGGTGAGAGAGACCCAGTACTTC.

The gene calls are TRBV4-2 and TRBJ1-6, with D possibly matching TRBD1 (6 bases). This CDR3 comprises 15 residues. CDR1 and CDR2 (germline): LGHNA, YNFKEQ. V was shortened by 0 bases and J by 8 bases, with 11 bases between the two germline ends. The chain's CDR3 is CASSQDRGRDSPLHF. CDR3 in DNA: TGTGCCAGCAGCCAAGACAGGGGCCGGGATTCACCCCTCCACTTT.

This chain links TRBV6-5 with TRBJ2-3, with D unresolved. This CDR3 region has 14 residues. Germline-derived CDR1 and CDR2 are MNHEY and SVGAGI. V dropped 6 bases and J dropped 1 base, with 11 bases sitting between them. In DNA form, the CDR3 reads TGTGCCAGCAGGATCCTCCGGGGCACAGATACGCAGTATTTT. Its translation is CASRILRGTDTQYF.

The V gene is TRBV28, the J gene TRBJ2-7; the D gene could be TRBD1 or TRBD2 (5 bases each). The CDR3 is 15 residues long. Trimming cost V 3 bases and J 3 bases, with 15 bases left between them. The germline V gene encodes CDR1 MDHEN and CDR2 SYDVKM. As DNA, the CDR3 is TGTGCCAGCAGTTTTACTCCAGGGACCCTCTACGAGCAGTACTTC. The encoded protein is CASSFTPGTLYEQYF.

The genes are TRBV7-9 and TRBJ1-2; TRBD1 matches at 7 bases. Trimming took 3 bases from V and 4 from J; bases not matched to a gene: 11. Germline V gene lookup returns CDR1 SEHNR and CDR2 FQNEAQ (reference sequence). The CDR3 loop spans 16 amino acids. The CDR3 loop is CASSFPRQGVAYGYTF. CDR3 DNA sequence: TGTGCCAGCAGCTTTCCCCGCCAGGGGGTTGCCTATGGCTACACCTTC.

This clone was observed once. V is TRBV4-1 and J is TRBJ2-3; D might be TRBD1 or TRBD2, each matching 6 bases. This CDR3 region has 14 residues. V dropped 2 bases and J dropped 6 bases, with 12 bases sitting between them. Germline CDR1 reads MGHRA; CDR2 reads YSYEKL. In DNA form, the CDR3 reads TGCGCCAGCAGCCAACCGGGGGCGAGGGATACGCAGTATTTT. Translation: CASSQPGARDTQYF.

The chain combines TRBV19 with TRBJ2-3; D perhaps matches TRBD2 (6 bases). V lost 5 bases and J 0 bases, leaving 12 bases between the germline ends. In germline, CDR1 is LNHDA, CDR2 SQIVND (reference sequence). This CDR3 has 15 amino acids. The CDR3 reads CASSVGAGSTDTQYF. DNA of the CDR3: TGTGCCAGTAGTGTCGGGGCGGGGAGCACAGATACGCAGTATTTT.

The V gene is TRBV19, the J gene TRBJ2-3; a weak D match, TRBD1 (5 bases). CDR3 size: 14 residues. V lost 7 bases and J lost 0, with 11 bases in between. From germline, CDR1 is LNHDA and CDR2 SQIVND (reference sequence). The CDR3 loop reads CASNIHRSTDTQYF. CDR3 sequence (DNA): TGTGCCAGTAACATACACAGGAGCACAGATACGCAGTATTTT.

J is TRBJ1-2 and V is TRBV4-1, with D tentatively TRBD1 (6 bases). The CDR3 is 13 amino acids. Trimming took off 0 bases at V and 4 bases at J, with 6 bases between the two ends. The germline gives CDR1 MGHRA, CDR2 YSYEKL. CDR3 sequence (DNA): TGCGCCAGCAGCCAAGACAGGGGCTATGGCTACACCTTC. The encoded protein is CASSQDRGYGYTF.

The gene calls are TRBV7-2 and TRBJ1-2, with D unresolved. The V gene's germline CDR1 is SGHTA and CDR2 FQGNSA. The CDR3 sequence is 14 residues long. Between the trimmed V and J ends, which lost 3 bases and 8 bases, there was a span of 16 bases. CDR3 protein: CASSLDFMSSGYTF. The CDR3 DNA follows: TGTGCCAGCAGCTTGGACTTTATGTCGTCCGGCTACACCTTC. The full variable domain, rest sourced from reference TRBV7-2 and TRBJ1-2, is GAGVSQSPSNKVTEKGKDVELRCDPISGHTALYWYRQSLGQGLEFLIYFQGNSAPDKSGLPSDRFSAERTGGSVSTLTIQRTQQEDSAVYLCASSLDFMSSGYTFGSGTRLTVV.

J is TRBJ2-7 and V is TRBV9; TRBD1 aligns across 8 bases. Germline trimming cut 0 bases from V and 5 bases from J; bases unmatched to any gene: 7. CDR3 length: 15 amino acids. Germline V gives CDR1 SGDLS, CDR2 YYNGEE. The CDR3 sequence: CASSVDSGGFNEQYF. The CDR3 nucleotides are TGTGCCAGCAGCGTAGATTCAGGGGGCTTCAACGAGCAGTACTTC.

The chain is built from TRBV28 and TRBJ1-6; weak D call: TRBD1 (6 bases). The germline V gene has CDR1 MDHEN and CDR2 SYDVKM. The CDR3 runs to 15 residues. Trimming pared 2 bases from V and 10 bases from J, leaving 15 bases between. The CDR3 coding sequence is TGTGCCAGCAGTTTAGGAGAGAGTACAGGGTCACCCCTCCACTTT. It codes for CASSLGESTGSPLHF.

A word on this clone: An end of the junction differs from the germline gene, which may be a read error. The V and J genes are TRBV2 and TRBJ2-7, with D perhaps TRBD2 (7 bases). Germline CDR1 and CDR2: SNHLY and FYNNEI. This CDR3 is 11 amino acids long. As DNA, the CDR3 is TGTGCCATCGGTGAGGGGGGGGCCCACTTCTTC. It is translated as CAIGEGGAHFF.

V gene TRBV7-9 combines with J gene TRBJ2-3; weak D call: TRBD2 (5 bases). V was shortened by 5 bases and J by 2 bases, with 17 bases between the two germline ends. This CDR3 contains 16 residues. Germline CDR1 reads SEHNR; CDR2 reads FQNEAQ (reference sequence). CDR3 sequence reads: CASSQQTSGDTDTQYF. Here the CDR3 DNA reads TGTGCCAGCAGCCAACAGACCAGCGGCGACACAGATACGCAGTATTTT.